This T cell receptor beta chain was recovered during a study of early T cells in non-severe SARS-CoV-2 infection. Overall study context: Whole-blood bulk RNA, unsorted, was sequenced, and chains were unpaired.

Whole-study findings and limits: Sequences matched to VDJdb favored anti-spike CD8 responses, while private and CD4 specificities were missed.

Germline lookup yields CDR1 SGHTA and CDR2 FQGNSA. This CDR3 is 15 amino acids long. V lost 5 bases and J 8 bases, leaving 19 bases between the germline ends. Researchers tagged individual cDNA molecules with unique molecular identifiers. TCRdb called the 5' RACE reads again in MiXCR, with one record for every CDR3 protein. The sample holds tens of thousands of distinct CDR3 sequences, about 4.9% seen once. As concerns this clonotype: Its antigen remains unknown.

This rearrangement joins TRBV7-2 to TRBJ2-1, with D maybe TRBD2 (7 bases). Material: whole blood, obtained at baseline. The TCR was taken from an adult who was a healthcare worker with PCR-confirmed SARS-CoV-2 infection or an uninfected control (not recorded which). This CDR3 reads CASSRGGAQVHEQFF. The CDR3, as DNA: TGTGCCAGCAGCCGTGGGGGGGCCCAGGTCCATGAGCAGTTCTTC.